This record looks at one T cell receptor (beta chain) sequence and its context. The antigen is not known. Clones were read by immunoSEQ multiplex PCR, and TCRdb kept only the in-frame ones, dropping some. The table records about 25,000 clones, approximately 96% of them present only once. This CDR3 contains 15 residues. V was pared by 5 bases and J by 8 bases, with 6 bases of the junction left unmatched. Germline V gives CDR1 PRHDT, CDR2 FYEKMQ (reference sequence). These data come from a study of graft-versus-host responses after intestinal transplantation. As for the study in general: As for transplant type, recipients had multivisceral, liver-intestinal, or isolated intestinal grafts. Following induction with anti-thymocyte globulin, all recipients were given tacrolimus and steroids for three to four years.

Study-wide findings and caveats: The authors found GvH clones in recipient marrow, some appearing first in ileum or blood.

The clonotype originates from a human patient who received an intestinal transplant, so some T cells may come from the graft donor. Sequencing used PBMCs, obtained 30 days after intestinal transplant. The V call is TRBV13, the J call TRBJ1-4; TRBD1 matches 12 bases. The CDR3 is CASSVGTGGKEKLFF. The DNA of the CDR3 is TGTGCCAGCAGCGTGGGGACAGGGGGCAAAGAAAAACTGTTTTTT.